This T cell receptor (beta chain) was captured in a study of cytomegalovirus exposure and HLA in healthy donors. Study conclusions and caveats: Being productive about 87% or about 30% of the time was typical of most TCR beta V segments in an earlier analysis.

The germline V gene encodes CDR1 SGDLS and CDR2 YYNGEE. The V end lost 7 bases, the J end lost 4 bases, and 17 bases lay between the germline ends. The CDR3 covers 14 residues. A note on this clone: What it recognizes is unknown.

The PCR was carried out with 60 Vbeta primers and 13 Jbeta primers. Profiling relied on immunoSEQ multiplex PCR, and the TCRdb table lists in-frame clones only, not all of them. Seen here are about 190,000 clones, approximately 80% observed once, and the top ten hold just over 2%. This rearrangement joins TRBV9 to TRBJ1-1, with D perhaps TRBD1 (5 bases). The TCR comes from a woman under 30 in good health and CMV-seropositive. Sequenced material: PBMCs. CDR3 region: CASGPMGGGTEAFF. The CDR3 coding sequence is TGTGCCAGCGGCCCCATGGGGGGGGGCACTGAAGCTTTCTTT.